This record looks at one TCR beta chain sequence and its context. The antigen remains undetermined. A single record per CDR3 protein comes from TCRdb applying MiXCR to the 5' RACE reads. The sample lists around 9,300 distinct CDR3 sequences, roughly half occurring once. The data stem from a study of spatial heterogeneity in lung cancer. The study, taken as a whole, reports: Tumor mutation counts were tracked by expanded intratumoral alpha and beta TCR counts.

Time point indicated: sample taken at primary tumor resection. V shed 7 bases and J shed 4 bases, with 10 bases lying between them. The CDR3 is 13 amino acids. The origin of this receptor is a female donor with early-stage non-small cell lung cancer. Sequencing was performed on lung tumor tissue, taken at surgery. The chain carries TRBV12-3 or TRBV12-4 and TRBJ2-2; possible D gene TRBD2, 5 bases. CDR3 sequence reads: CASNDGLTGELFF. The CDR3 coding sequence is TGTGCCAGCAATGACGGACTCACCGGGGAGCTGTTTTTT.